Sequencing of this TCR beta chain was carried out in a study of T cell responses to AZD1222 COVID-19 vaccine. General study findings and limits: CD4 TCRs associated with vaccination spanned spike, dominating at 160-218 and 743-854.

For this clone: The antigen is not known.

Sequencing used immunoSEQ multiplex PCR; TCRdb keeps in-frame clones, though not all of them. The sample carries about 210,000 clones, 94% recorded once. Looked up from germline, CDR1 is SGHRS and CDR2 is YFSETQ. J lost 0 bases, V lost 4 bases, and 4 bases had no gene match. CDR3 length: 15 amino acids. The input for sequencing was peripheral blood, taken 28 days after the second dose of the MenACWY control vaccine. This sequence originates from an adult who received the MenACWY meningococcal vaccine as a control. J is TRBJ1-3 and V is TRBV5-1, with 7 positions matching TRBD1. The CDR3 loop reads CASSMGQISGNTIYF. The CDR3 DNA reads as TGCGCCAGCAGCATGGGACAGATCTCTGGAAACACCATATATTTT. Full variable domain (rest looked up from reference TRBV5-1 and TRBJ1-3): KAGVTQTPRYLIKTRGQQVTLSCSPISGHRSVSWYQQTPGQGLQFLFEYFSETQRNKGNFPGRFSGRQFSNSRSEMNVSTLELGDSALYLCASSMGQISGNTIYFGEGSWLTVV.